Below are 15 T cell receptor beta chains sequenced from a single sample in a study of T cells and Merkel cell carcinoma outcomes (dated by TCRdb to 2019 to 2021). Libraries were made using the immunoSEQ multiplex PCR assay. This immuneACCESS table, as held by TCRdb, lists in-frame sequences with V and J called but not all clones. Of the missing ones, under half trace to an unresolved V gene in checked studies; the others have no known cause. This sample lists approximately 400 clones; 85% to 90% were detected once. The ten largest account for 8.5% of the sample. The sequencing sample was made of tumor tissue from Merkel cell carcinoma. Receptor source: a human donor with Merkel cell carcinoma.

The chain recombines TRBV2 with TRBJ1-1, with 8 nucleotides matching TRBD1. The CDR3 spans 10 residues. CDR1 is SNHLY and CDR2 is FYNNEI in the germline V gene. Germline trimming cut 7 bases from V and 11 bases from J; bases unmatched to any gene: 3. The CDR3 DNA reads TGTGCCAGCAAGACAGGGGTGGCTTTCTTT. Its translation is CASKTGVAFF.

V usage is TRBV20-1 and J usage is TRBJ2-1, with D hard to call. V was clipped by 4 bases and J by 6 bases, with 4 bases between them. The CDR3 is 10 residues long. Germline V gene lookup returns CDR1 DFQATT and CDR2 SNEGSKA (reference sequence). This CDR3 is CSATSNEQFF. The CDR3 nucleotides are TGCAGTGCTACAAGCAATGAGCAGTTCTTC.

The table lists this clone with a count of one. The gene calls are TRBV11-3 and TRBJ1-3; D is perhaps TRBD1 (5 bases). The V and J ends lost 5 bases and 0 bases respectively, with 11 bases between them. The germline CDR1 and CDR2 sequences are SGHNT and YENEEA. The CDR3 covers 15 residues. The DNA of the CDR3 is TGTGCCAGCAGCCAGGGCGCCTACTCTGGAAACACCATATATTTT. As protein: CASSQGAYSGNTIYF.

This rearrangement joins TRBV19 to TRBJ1-5; D might be TRBD1 (5 bases). The V and J ends lost 7 bases and 3 bases respectively, with 16 bases between them. CDR1 is LNHDA, CDR2 SQIVND, per germline (reference sequence). The CDR3 contains 15 residues. CDR3 in amino acids: CASTFGAGINQPQHF. The CDR3 DNA is TGTGCCAGTACTTTCGGGGCGGGGATCAATCAGCCCCAGCATTTT.

CDR3 sequence: CASSPETGQPQHF. CDR3 in DNA: TGTGCCAGCAGCCCAGAGACGGGTCAGCCCCAGCATTTT. This rearrangement joins TRBV11-2 to TRBJ1-5, with unresolved D. The V end lost 5 bases, the J end lost 6 bases, and 11 bases lay between the germline ends. Germline lookup yields CDR1 SGHAT and CDR2 FQNNGV. The CDR3 has 13 amino acids.

This chain connects TRBV11-2 to TRBJ1-1; possible D gene TRBD1, 5 bases. The CDR3 contains 15 residues. V lost 5 bases to trimming and J lost 1 base, with 14 bases between them. Germline CDR1 and CDR2: SGHAT and FQNNGV. The CDR3 is CASSTPGTPNTEAFF. Here the CDR3 DNA reads TGTGCCAGCAGCACCCCCGGGACGCCGAACACTGAAGCTTTCTTT.

The V call is TRBV5-5, the J call TRBJ1-5; perhaps TRBD1 as D (5 bases). Per germline, CDR1 SGHKS and CDR2 YYEKEE (reference sequence). The germline V and J ends were trimmed by 0 bases and 5 bases, with 15 bases remaining between them. CDR3 size: 16 residues. CDR3 sequence (DNA): TGTGCCAGCAGCTTGGCCGCGTCCAGGGTGGATCAGCCCCAGCATTTT. It specifies CASSLAASRVDQPQHF.

V gene TRBV6-5 combines with J gene TRBJ1-4, with TRBD1 identical over 9 bases. CDR1 is MNHEY and CDR2 is SVGAGI in the germline V gene. V shed 5 bases, J shed 7 bases, and the junction held 5 bases outside the gene matches. The CDR3 has 14 amino acids. The CDR3: CASSTDRGGEKLFF. CDR3 coding DNA: TGTGCCAGCAGTACGGACAGGGGCGGTGAAAAACTGTTTTTT.

This chain links TRBV19 with TRBJ1-1, with D uncertain. The CDR3 covers 13 residues. The germline V gene has CDR1 LNHDA and CDR2 SQIVND (reference sequence). The V end lost 3 bases, the J end lost 4 bases, and 9 bases lay between the germline ends. Written as DNA, the CDR3 is TGTGCCAGTAGTATCTCCCAAGCCACTGAAGCTTTCTTT. Translating it yields CASSISQATEAFF.

The chain combines TRBV5-1 with TRBJ2-3, with D possibly being TRBD1 (5 bases). The length of the CDR3 is 12 residues. Trimming pared 1 base from V and 6 bases from J, leaving 6 bases between. Germline V gives CDR1 SGHRS, CDR2 YFSETQ. The CDR3 sequence is CASSLQGDTQYF. The CDR3 nucleotides are TGCGCCAGCAGCTTGCAGGGCGATACGCAGTATTTT.

J is TRBJ1-5 and V is TRBV21-1; the D segment call TRBD1 is taken from the table without a DNA check. TRBV21-1 is a pseudogene locus. The CDR3 consists of 13 residues. DNA of the CDR3: TGTGCCAGCAGCAAAAACATTTTGGCGCCCCAGCATTTT. Protein sequence: CASSKNILAPQHF.

The gene calls are TRBV4-1 and TRBJ2-1, with a weak D call TRBD2 (5 bases). V lost 3 bases and J lost 6, with 12 bases in between. Looked up from germline, CDR1 is MGHRA and CDR2 is YSYEKL. There are 14 residues in the CDR3. CDR3 coding DNA: TGCGCCAGCAGCCAGGAGGCAGGAGTCAATGAGCAGTTCTTC. Translation gives CASSQEAGVNEQFF.

V is TRBV2 and J is TRBJ1-2, with D maybe TRBD1 (5 bases). In germline, CDR1 is SNHLY, CDR2 FYNNEI. The CDR3 consists of 15 residues. V lost 5 bases and J 4 bases, leaving 17 bases between the germline ends. Here the CDR3 reads CASSLRTYDSYGYTF. For the CDR3, the DNA is TGTGCCAGCAGTCTCAGGACATACGATAGCTATGGCTACACCTTC.

This clone was found once. The chain carries TRBV14 and TRBJ1-1; D is undetermined. Germline V lookup: CDR1 SGHDN, CDR2 FVKESK. The V and J ends lost 1 base and 3 bases respectively, with 12 bases between them. The CDR3 contains 15 residues. DNA of the CDR3: TGTGCCAGCAGCCAAGGGTACGGAAAGGACACTGAAGCTTTCTTT. It yields the protein CASSQGYGKDTEAFF.

V gene TRBV7-2 combines with J gene TRBJ1-2; 11 nucleotides agree with TRBD1. The CDR3 spans 16 residues. Per the germline V gene, CDR1 is SGHTA and CDR2 is FQGNSA. V shed 6 bases, J shed 2 bases, and the junction held 8 bases outside the gene matches. CDR3: CASRLPGQGDNYGYTF. The CDR3 bases are TGTGCCAGCAGGTTACCGGGACAGGGGGACAACTATGGCTACACCTTC.